The 18 T cell receptor beta chains given below trace back to one sample, sequenced in a study of cytomegalovirus exposure and HLA in healthy donors. 60 Vbeta and 13 Jbeta primers were used in PCR. TCRdb's copy holds only in-frame clones and misses some; the assay was immunoSEQ multiplex PCR. The sample has 150,000 or so clones; around 75% are singletons. What was sequenced was PBMCs. These receptors were taken from a woman under 30 in good health and CMV-seronegative.

The rearrangement uses TRBV30 and TRBJ2-2, with 8 positions matching TRBD2. The CDR3 runs 15 residues. Germline CDR1 reads GTSNPN; CDR2 reads SVGIG (reference sequence). The CDR3 DNA is TGTGCGAGCAGGGTACCGGGAGGGTATACCGGGGAGCTGTTTTTT. This gives the protein CASRVPGGYTGELFF.

This chain connects TRBV6-5 to TRBJ1-2; 8 bases align to TRBD1. J lost 0 bases, V lost 8 bases, and 5 bases had no gene match. The CDR3 extends over 14 amino acids. Germline CDR1 is MNHEY and CDR2 is SVGAGI. Here the CDR3 DNA reads TGTGCCAGCTCCGGACAGGGCGCTAACTATGGCTACACCTTC. Protein product: CASSGQGANYGYTF.

CDR3: CASRSGQLGNQPQHF. DNA of the CDR3: TGTGCCAGTAGATCTGGACAGTTAGGCAATCAGCCCCAGCATTTT. The rearrangement uses TRBV19 and TRBJ1-5; the D gene is possibly TRBD1 (6 bases). Trimming took off 6 bases at V and 2 bases at J, with 14 bases between the two ends. This CDR3 region has 15 residues. Looked up from germline, CDR1 is LNHDA and CDR2 is SQIVND (reference sequence).

About this clone itself: A read error may produce the germline difference seen at one junction end. V usage is TRBV7-7 and J usage is TRBJ2-5; D is unresolved. The length of the CDR3 is 13 residues. Germline V gives CDR1 SSHAT, CDR2 FNYEAQ (reference sequence). CDR3 loop: CASSLNRQETQYF. As DNA, the CDR3 is TGTGCTAGCAGCTTAAATCGCCAAGAGACCCAGTACTTC.

This clone was found once. The V gene is TRBV9, the J gene TRBJ1-4; TRBD1 might be the D (6 bases). CDR1 and CDR2 from the germline V gene are SGDLS and YYNGEE. This CDR3 region has 14 residues. V gave up 4 bases and J gave up 4 bases, with 11 bases separating them. As DNA, the CDR3 is TGTGCCAGCAGCCCAGGGGACCTTAATGAAAAACTGTTTTTT. Amino acids: CASSPGDLNEKLFF. Full variable domain (remainder filled in from reference TRBV9 and TRBJ1-4): DSGVTQTPKHLITATGQRVTLRCSPRSGDLSVYWYQQSLDQGLQFLIQYYNGEERAKGNILERFSAQQFPDLHSELNLSSLELGDSALYFCASSPGDLNEKLFFGSGTQLSVL.

This rearrangement joins TRBV5-1 to TRBJ2-3; TRBD2 agrees at 8 bases. With V trimmed by 7 bases and J by 0 bases, 7 bases remained unmatched. This CDR3 is 15 amino acids long. The germline V gene has CDR1 SGHRS and CDR2 YFSETQ. Here the CDR3 reads CASQRAGESTDTQYF. The CDR3 DNA sequence: TGCGCCAGCCAAAGAGCGGGGGAGAGCACAGATACGCAGTATTTT.

The chain uses TRBV4-2 and TRBJ2-7; TRBD2 matches 9 bases. From germline, CDR1 is LGHNA and CDR2 YNFKEQ. V was clipped by 6 bases and J by 3 bases; unmatched bases: 9. This CDR3 region has 15 residues. The CDR3, as DNA: TGTGCCAGCAGGTCTGCCCTAGCGGGGTTCTACGAGCAGTACTTC. It is translated as CASRSALAGFYEQYF.

V is TRBV2 and J is TRBJ1-4; maybe TRBD1 (6 bases). The germline CDR1 and CDR2 sequences are SNHLY and FYNNEI. V was cut by 8 bases and J by 4 bases, with 20 bases left in between. The CDR3 is 16 residues long. The DNA of the CDR3 is TGTGCCAGCGTTGGTCAGGGGCCCTATTTTAATGAAAAACTGTTTTTT. Protein product: CASVGQGPYFNEKLFF.

The V gene is TRBV6-5, the J gene TRBJ1-1, with 7 bases matching TRBD1. Germline assignment: CDR1 MNHEY and CDR2 SVGAGI. The V gene end was trimmed by 0 bases and the J gene end by 0 bases; junction bases not matched to a gene: 1. The CDR3 has 15 residues. The CDR3 region has the DNA TGTGCCAGCAGTTACTCGACAGGGCTGAACACTGAAGCTTTCTTT. Protein product: CASSYSTGLNTEAFF.

The chain employs TRBV7-2 and TRBJ2-5; 10 bases are a match to TRBD1. The germline V gene has CDR1 SGHTA and CDR2 FQGNSA. The V segment lost 3 bases and the J segment 4 bases; nucleotides outside the gene matches: 5. CDR3 length: 15 amino acids. The DNA for the CDR3 is TGTGCCAGCAGCTTGGACAGGGGGTCCCGAGAGACCCAGTACTTC. It specifies CASSLDRGSRETQYF.

The V gene is TRBV18, the J gene TRBJ2-7; D not resolved. From germline, CDR1 is KGHSH and CDR2 LQKENI. The ends were cut back, 3 bases at V and 2 bases at J, with 14 bases in the middle. The CDR3 contains 15 residues. CDR3 protein: CASSPSADSTYEQYV. CDR3 DNA: TGTGCCAGCTCACCGAGTGCAGACTCGACCTACGAGCAGTACGTC.

The V gene is TRBV27, the J gene TRBJ2-1; 7 nucleotides line up with TRBD1. V was pared by 3 bases and J by 15 bases, with 11 bases of the junction left unmatched. This CDR3 region has 13 residues. Germline assignment: CDR1 MNHEY and CDR2 SMNVEV (reference sequence). The DNA for the CDR3 is TGTGCCAGCAGTTTGGGGACCGGGACAGTACGGTTCTTC. The encoded protein is CASSLGTGTVRFF.

The V and J genes are TRBV28 and TRBJ1-1; tentative D call: TRBD1 (6 bases). CDR3 size: 14 residues. V was pared by 5 bases and J by 5 bases, with 15 bases between. The germline V gene encodes CDR1 MDHEN and CDR2 SYDVKM. The CDR3 protein is CASSPPGRGTEAFF. The DNA for the CDR3 is TGTGCCAGCAGTCCCCCTGGGAGGGGGACTGAAGCTTTCTTT.

The rearrangement links TRBV25-1 to TRBJ1-2, with 7 bases matching TRBD1. Germline V gene data show CDR1 as MGHDK and CDR2 as SYGVNS. The CDR3 runs to 14 residues. V shed 1 base and J 4 bases; nucleotides not matched to a gene: 3. The DNA of the CDR3 is TGTGCCAGCAGTGAATCTGGGACAGTCTATGGCTACACCTTC. This codes for CASSESGTVYGYTF.

The chain couples TRBV28 to TRBJ1-2; 8 bases map to TRBD1. This CDR3 has 15 amino acids. The germline gives CDR1 MDHEN, CDR2 SYDVKM. V lost 7 bases to trimming and J lost 3 bases; unmatched junction nucleotides: 10. CDR3 loop: CASTSAGGADYGYTF. The CDR3 nucleotides read TGTGCCAGCACCTCTGCAGGGGGCGCTGACTATGGCTACACCTTC.

The chain couples TRBV19 to TRBJ1-3, with 11 bases aligning to TRBD1. The CDR3 sequence is 18 residues long. Germline V CDR1 and CDR2: LNHDA, SQIVND (reference sequence). J gave up 2 bases and V 5 bases, and 11 bases lay outside the gene matches. In DNA, the CDR3 is TGTGCCAGTAGTCCTCGGGGATGGACAGGGGGCGCTGGAAACACCATATATTTT. It is translated as CASSPRGWTGGAGNTIYF.

The rearrangement uses TRBV18 and TRBJ1-1; 8 positions agree with TRBD1. V dropped 3 bases and J dropped 3; count of bases not matched to a gene: 6. CDR1 and CDR2 from the germline V gene are KGHSH and LQKENI. CDR3 length: 15 residues. As DNA, the CDR3 is TGTGCCAGCTCACCGGGCAGGGGGCGCGACACTGAAGCTTTCTTT. This encodes CASSPGRGRDTEAFF.

The genes are TRBV27 and TRBJ2-1, with 8 bases that match TRBD2. J lost 4 bases, V lost 6 bases, and 8 bases had no gene match. This CDR3 contains 15 residues. Germline V gives CDR1 MNHEY, CDR2 SMNVEV (reference sequence). The CDR3 coding sequence is TGTGCCAGCAGGATTGTAGCGGGACGGTACAATGAGCAGTTCTTC. Translation gives CASRIVAGRYNEQFF.